This T cell receptor (beta chain) comes out of a study of T cell repertoires in cytomegalovirus infection (dated by TCRdb to the late 2010s). General notes on the study: The peptide stimulations were aimed at well-studied HLA-B-restricted epitopes as well as recently identified HLA-C-restricted CMV epitopes, whose presentation resists viral immunomodulation. Donor HLA type was relevant to the analysis, as public TCR beta signatures indicated carriage of CMV infection together with the matching HLA type. The investigation overall reported the following: Cumulative frequency of public TCR beta family members discriminated carriers of CMV infection plus the relevant HLA type in this cohort and an independent roughly 340-donor cohort. The ex vivo response was dominated by HLA-C-restricted CMV-specific TCR beta clonotypes, which also provided the single most frequent clonotype in two of eight donors.

The treatment or condition label corresponds to: in vitro stimulation with specific CMV peptide epitopes to enrich CMV-specific T cells. TCRdb records Illumina HiSeq 1500 as the sequencer. TCRdb redid the processing of the public reads, applying fastp at Q25 and MiXCR, and retained in-frame beta chains. CDR3 protein sequences are deduplicated, and each keeps its most common genes and DNA. For this sample there are around 430,000 distinct CDR3 sequences; approximately 42% appear just once. The top ten clonotypes cover around 44% of the sample. This clonotype occurred a few times. The target of this receptor is not known. Base qualities are not at hand, and no much larger clone is one base apart. The TCR originated in a human donor in good health (CMV status not recorded). Some clones in this sample may be carry-over from other donors' samples. This specimen consisted of cultured PBMCs, obtained from culture after CMV antigen stimulation.

The nucleotide sequence is given as TGTGCCAGCAGTCCCCTCCGTACCACCGGGACTAGCATACAAGAGACCCAGTACTTC. It encodes CASSPLRTTGTSIQETQYF. The chain is made from TRBV6-2 or TRBV6-3 and TRBJ2-5; 9 bases in the middle match TRBD2. The CDR3 goes from the cysteine to the phenylalanine over 19 residues. Here the CDR3 DNA is all that survives: 57 bases in frame from base 1. Unmatched junction bases come to 18, with V trimmed by 5 bases and J by 2 bases. Taken from the germline V gene, the CDR1 and CDR2 loops are MNHEY and SVGEGT.